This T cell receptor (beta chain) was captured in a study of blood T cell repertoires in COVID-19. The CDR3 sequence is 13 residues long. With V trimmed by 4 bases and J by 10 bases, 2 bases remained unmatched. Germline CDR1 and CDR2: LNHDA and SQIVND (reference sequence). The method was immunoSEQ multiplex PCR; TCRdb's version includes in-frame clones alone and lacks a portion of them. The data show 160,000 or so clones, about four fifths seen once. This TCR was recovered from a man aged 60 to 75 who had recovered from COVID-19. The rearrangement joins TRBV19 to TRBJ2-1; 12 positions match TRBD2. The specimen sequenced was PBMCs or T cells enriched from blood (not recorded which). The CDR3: CASSRGTSGEQFF. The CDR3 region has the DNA TGTGCCAGTAGTAGGGGGACTAGCGGGGAGCAGTTCTTC.